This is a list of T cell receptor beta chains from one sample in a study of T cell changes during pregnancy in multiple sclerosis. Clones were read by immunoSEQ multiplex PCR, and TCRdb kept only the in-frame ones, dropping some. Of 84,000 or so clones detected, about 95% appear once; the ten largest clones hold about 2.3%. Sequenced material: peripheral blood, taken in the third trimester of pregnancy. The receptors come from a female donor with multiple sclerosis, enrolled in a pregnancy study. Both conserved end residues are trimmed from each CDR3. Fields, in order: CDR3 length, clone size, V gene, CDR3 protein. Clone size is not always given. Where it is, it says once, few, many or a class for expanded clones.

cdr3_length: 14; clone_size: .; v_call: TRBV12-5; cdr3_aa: ASGLVLTGQPEFGT
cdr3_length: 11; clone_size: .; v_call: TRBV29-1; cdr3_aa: SVESRSINEQF
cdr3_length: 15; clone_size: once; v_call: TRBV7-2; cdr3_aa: ASSFGTAYSYNSPLH
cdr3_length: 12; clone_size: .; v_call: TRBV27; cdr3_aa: ASSFGQGGETQY
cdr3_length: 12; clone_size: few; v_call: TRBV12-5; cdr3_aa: ASGPEGQGNEAF
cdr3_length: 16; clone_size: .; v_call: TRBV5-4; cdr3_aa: ASSGPAGIAGDGYEQY
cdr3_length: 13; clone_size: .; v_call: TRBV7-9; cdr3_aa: ASSLVEGADYGYT
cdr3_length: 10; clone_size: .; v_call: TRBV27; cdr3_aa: ASRQGGNEQF
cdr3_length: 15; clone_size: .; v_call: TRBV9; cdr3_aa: ASSGLMWGGGANVLT
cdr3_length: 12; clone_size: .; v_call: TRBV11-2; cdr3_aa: ASSPGLAVYEQY
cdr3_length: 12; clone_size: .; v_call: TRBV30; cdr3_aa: AWRGTGNTGELF
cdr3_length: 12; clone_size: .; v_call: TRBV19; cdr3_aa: ASSNQGFQETQY
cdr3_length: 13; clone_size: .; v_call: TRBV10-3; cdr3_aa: AISGGGGPNYGYT
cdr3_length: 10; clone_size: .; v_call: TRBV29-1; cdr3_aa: SVDGGAGKLF
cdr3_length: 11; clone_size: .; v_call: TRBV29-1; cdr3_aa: SGQILNTGELF
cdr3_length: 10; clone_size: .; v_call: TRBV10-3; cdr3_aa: AIGAGDDTQY
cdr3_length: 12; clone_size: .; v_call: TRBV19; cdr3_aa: ASQGSSYNSPLH
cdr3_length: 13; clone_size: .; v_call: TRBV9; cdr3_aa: ASSVDTKPNTEAF
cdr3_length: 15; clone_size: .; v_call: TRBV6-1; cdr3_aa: ASSEGLGVTSQETQY
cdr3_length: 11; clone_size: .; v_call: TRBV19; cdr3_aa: ASSFTTNTEAF
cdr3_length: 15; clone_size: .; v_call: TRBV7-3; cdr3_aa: ASSPGGTGPYNYGYT
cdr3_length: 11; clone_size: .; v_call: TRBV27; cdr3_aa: ASSPDSNQPQH
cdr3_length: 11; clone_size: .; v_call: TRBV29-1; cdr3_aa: SADGGATDTQY
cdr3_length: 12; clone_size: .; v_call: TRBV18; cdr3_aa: ASSSSGGENEQF
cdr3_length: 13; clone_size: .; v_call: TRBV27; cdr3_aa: ASRGGTGDGYEQY
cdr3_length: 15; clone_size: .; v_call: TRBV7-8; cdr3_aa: ASSLTPQGPAGNTIY
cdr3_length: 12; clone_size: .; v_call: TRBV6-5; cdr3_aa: ASSTLAGAYEQY
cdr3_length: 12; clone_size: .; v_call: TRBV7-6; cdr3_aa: ASSSGQGRETQY
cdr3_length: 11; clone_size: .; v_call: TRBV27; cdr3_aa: ASSLGGVTEAF
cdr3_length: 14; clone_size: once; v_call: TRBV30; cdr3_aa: AWRQGPGSYNSPLH
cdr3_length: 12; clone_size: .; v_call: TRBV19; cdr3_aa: ASSPPGAKNIQY
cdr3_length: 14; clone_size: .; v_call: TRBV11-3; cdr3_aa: ASSLMGQRGEDEQF
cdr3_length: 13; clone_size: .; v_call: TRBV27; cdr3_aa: ASSLAGGRTDTQY
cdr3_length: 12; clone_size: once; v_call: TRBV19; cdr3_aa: ASTPTGGYNEQF
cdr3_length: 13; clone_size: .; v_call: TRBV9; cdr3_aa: ASSAGQGTSYEQY
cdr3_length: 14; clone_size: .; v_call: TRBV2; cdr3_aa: ASSWTSGGAGYEQF
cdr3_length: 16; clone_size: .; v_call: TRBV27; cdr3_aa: ASSLLGGGQSPNYGYT
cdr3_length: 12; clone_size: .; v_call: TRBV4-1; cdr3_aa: ASSLTGTNEKLF
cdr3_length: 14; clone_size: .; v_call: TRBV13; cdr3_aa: ASSAQPGGGNSPLH
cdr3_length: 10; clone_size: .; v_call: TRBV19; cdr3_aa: ASSTQGGTQY
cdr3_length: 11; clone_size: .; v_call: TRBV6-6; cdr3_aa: ATSPSVTDTQY
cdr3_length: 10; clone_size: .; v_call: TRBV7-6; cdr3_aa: ASSSAARELF
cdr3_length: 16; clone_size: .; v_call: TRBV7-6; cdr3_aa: ASSPGLAGGGSTDTQY
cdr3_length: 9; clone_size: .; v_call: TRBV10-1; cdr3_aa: ASKGQGGYT
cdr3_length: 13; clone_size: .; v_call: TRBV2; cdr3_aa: ASSEALGGYYEQY
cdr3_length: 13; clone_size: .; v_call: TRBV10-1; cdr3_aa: ASSERSGSGNTIY
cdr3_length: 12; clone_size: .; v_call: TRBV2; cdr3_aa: ASSLTTGGYGYT
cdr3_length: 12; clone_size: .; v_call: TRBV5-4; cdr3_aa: ASSPAGVLVGYT
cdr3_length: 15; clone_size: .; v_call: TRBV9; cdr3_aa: ASRYPGQGPPNTEAF
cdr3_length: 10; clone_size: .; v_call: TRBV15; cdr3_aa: ATSRDPYEQY